This entry concerns a single T cell receptor (beta chain). Its antigen remains unidentified. This entry belongs to a study of T cells in localized non-small cell lung cancer. Clones were sequenced by immunoSEQ multiplex PCR, and TCRdb holds only the in-frame ones, with some missing. The sample carries 25,000 to 35,000 clones, approximately 89% recorded once. Overall study findings and caveats: It was uninvolved adjacent lung that showed the highest T cell clonality, exceeding tumor.

CDR1 is SGHAT and CDR2 is FQNNGV in the germline V gene. The CDR3 runs to 14 residues. V lost 0 bases and J 7 bases, leaving 12 bases between the germline ends. Sequenced material: peripheral blood, taken before any cancer treatment. V is TRBV11-2 and J is TRBJ1-2, with a possible D match to TRBD1 (5 bases). The TCR sequence derives from a female donor older than 55 with stage I lung adenocarcinoma. CDR3 coding DNA: TGTGCCAGCAGCTTAGATGTAGGGGCGCGTGGCTACACCTTC. This codes for CASSLDVGARGYTF. The whole variable domain, filled in from reference TRBV11-2 and TRBJ1-2, reads EAGVAQSPRYKIIEKRQSVAFWCNPISGHATLYWYQQILGQGPKLLIQFQNNGVVDDSQLPKDRFSAERLKGVDSTLKIQPAKLEDSAVYLCASSLDVGARGYTFGSGTRLTVV.